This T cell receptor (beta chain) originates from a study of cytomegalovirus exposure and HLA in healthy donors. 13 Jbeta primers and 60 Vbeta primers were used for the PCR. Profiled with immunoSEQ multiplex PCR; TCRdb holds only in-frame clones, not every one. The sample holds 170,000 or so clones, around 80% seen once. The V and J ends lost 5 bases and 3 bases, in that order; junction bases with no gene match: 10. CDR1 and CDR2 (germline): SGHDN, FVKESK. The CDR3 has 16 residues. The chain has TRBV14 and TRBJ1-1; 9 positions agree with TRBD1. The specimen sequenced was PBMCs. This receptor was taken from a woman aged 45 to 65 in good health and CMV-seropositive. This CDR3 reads CASSVGTGTHYTEAFF. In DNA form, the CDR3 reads TGTGCCAGCAGCGTGGGGACAGGGACTCACTACACTGAAGCTTTCTTT.